Described below is a single T cell receptor (beta chain) sequence and its context. Trimming stripped 1 base from V and 5 bases from J, with 12 bases between. The CDR3 spans 14 residues. From germline, CDR1 is MGHRA and CDR2 YSYEKL. The record originates from a study of technical replicates of blood from a handful of donors. The data were produced by immunoSEQ multiplex PCR, yet TCRdb's version contains in-frame clones alone and is incomplete. Counted here are around 50,000 clones, about 96% occurring once; the ten biggest clones make up about 0.39%. The sequence derives from a human donor in good health. The chain carries TRBV4-1 and TRBJ2-7; D might be TRBD1 (6 bases). Sequencing was done on a sample of T cells isolated from PBMCs. For the CDR3, the DNA is TGCGCCAGCAGCCAAGTACAGGGAAAGAACGAGCAGTACTTC. This encodes CASSQVQGKNEQYF.